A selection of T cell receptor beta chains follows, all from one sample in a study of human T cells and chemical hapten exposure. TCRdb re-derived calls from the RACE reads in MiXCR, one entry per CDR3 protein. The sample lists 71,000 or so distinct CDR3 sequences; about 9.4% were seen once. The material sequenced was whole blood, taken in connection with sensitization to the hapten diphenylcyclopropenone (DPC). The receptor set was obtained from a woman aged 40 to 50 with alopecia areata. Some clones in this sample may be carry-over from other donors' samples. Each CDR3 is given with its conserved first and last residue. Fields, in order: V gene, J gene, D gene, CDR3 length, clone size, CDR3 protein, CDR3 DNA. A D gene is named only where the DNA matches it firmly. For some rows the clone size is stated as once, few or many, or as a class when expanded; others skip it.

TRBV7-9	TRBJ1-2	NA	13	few	CATGPTGHVGYTF	TGTGCCACCGGGCCAACAGGCCATGTTGGCTACACCTTC
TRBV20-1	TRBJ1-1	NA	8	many	CSAAEAFF	TGCAGTGCCGCTGAAGCTTTCTTT
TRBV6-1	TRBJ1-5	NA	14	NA	CASSLDRLNQPQHF	TGTGCCAGCAGTCTAGACAGACTCAATCAGCCCCAGCATTTT
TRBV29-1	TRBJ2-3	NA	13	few	CSALLGAIDTQYF	TGCAGCGCTCTCTTGGGTGCAATAGATACGCAGTATTTT
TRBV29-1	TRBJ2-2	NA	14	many	CSVDRGEGTGELFF	TGCAGCGTTGATCGGGGAGAGGGGACCGGGGAGCTGTTTTTT
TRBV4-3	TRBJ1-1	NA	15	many	CASSQVGLGQLKAFF	TGCGCCAGCAGCCAAGTGGGCCTCGGACAGCTTAAAGCTTTCTTT
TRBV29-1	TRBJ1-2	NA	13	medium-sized	CSVKQETNYGYTF	TGCAGCGTAAAACAAGAGACTAACTATGGCTACACCTTC
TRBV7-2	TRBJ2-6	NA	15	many	CASSLRTSGANVLTF	TGTGCCAGCAGCTTGAGGACATCTGGGGCCAACGTCCTGACTTTC
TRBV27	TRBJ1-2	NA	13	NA	CANRKRGIYGYTF	TGTGCCAACAGGAAGCGTGGCATCTATGGCTACACCTTC
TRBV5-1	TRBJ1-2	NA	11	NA	CASRANQGYTF	TGCGCCAGCAGGGCAAACCAGGGCTACACCTTC
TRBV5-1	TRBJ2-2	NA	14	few	CASNPTGNTGELFF	TGCGCCAGCAACCCGACAGGGAACACCGGGGAGCTGTTTTTT
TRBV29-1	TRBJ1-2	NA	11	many	CSVVKVYGYTF	TGCAGCGTTGTAAAGGTCTATGGCTACACCTTC
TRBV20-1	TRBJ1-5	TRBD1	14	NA	CSAGQGHLNQPQHF	TGCAGTGCTGGACAGGGACACCTTAATCAGCCCCAGCATTTT
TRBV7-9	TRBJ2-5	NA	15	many	CASSLIGVAPETQYF	TGTGCCAGCAGCTTAATCGGCGTTGCCCCAGAGACCCAGTACTTC
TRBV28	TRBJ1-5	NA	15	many	CASSLNLGSNQPQHF	TGTGCCAGCAGTTTAAATCTGGGGAGCAATCAGCCCCAGCATTTT
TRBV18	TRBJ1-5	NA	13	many	CASSPGRDQPQHF	TGTGCCAGCTCACCGGGACGGGATCAGCCCCAGCATTTT
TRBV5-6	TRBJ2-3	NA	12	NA	CASSLDLGTQYF	TGTGCCAGCAGCTTGGATCTAGGGACGCAGTATTTT
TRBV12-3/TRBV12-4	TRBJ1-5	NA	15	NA	CASSFLSGPGQPQHF	TGTGCCAGCAGTTTCCTCTCGGGCCCCGGTCAGCCCCAGCATTTT
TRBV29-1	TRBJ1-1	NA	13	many	CSVEDYRSAEAFF	TGCAGCGTTGAAGATTACAGGAGCGCTGAAGCTTTCTTT
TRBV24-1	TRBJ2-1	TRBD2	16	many	CATSDPLAGAYNEQFF	TGTGCCACCAGTGACCCGCTAGCGGGGGCCTACAATGAGCAGTTCTTC
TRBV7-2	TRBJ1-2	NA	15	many	CASSQKVSGREGYTF	TGTGCCAGCAGCCAAAAAGTGTCGGGCCGGGAGGGCTACACCTTC
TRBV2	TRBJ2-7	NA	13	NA	CASEGLFSYEQYF	TGTGCCAGCGAAGGGCTTTTCTCCTACGAGCAGTACTTC
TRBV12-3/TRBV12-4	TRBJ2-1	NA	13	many	CASSFGNGGPGFF	TGTGCCAGCAGTTTCGGGAACGGGGGCCCCGGGTTCTTC
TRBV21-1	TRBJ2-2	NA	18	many	CASSKRPDVQGATGELFF	TGTGCCAGCAGCAAACGCCCTGATGTCCAGGGGGCCACCGGGGAGCTGTTTTTT
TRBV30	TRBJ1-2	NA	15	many	CAWSVPAGRGTGYTF	TGTGCCTGGAGTGTACCGGCCGGCCGGGGGACTGGCTACACCTTC
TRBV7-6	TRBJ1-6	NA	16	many	CASSPSAVITNSPLHF	TGTGCCAGCAGCCCCTCCGCCGTAATAACTAATTCACCCCTCCACTTT
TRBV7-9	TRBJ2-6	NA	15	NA	CASSPYPLGANVLTF	TGTGCCAGCAGCCCGTACCCCCTCGGGGCCAACGTCCTGACTTTC
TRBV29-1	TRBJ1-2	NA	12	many	CSVDSANYGYTF	TGCAGCGTTGACAGCGCTAACTATGGCTACACCTTC
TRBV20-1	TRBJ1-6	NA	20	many	CSASSSTVGFSSGYNSPLHF	TGCAGTGCTAGCTCATCGACAGTGGGATTCTCGAGCGGATATAATTCACCCCTCCACTTT
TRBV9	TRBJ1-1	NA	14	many	CASSVGEFIPEAFF	TGTGCCAGCAGCGTAGGAGAGTTTATCCCTGAAGCTTTCTTT
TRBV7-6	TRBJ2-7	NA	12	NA	CASRGVSYEQYF	TGTGCCAGCAGGGGCGTTTCCTACGAGCAGTACTTC
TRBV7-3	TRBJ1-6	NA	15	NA	CASSLRAGSKSPLHF	TGTGCCAGCAGCTTAAGGGCAGGGAGTAAATCACCCCTCCACTTT
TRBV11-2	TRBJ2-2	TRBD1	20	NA	CASSFSGRRSNRGDTGELFF	TGTGCCAGCAGCTTTTCGGGAAGAAGATCAAACAGGGGCGACACCGGGGAGCTGTTTTTT
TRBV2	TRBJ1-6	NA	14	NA	CASSRDIYNSPLHF	TGTGCCAGCAGCCGGGACATCTATAATTCACCCCTCCACTTT
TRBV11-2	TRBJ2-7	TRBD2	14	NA	CASSTRDYSYEQYF	TGTGCCAGCAGCACACGGGACTACTCCTACGAGCAGTACTTC